Listed below are T cell receptor beta chains from one sample, sequenced in a study of CD8 T cells in ankylosing spondylitis. TCRdb re-called the 5' RACE reads through MiXCR, storing one row per CDR3 protein. The repertoire consists of 250,000 to 350,000 distinct CDR3 sequences, with 20% to 25% occurring once and the leading ten covering around 3.2%. The sample taken for sequencing was blood, either unsorted or a sorted T cell fraction (not recorded which). The receptors come from a female donor with ankylosing spondylitis or in good health (not recorded which). CDR3s include the opening cysteine and the closing phenylalanine or tryptophan. Fields, in order: D gene, V gene, clone size, J gene, CDR3 DNA, CDR3 protein. D genes are given only for firm matches. Clone size is not always given. Where it is, it says once, few, many or a class for expanded clones.

NA,TRBV12-3/TRBV12-4,few,TRBJ2-1,TGTGCCAGCAGTCAACAGGGCTCCTACAATGAGCAGTTCTTC,CASSQQGSYNEQFF
NA,TRBV7-6,NA,TRBJ2-3,TGTGCCAGCAGCTTAGCGGTTTCTAGCGGCACAGATACGCAGTATTTT,CASSLAVSSGTDTQYF
TRBD2,TRBV7-8,few,TRBJ2-1,TGTGCCAGCAGCTCTAGGCGGGAGGGAGGGTTTGAGCAGTTCTTC,CASSSRREGGFEQFF
NA,TRBV7-3,NA,TRBJ2-1,TGTGCCAGCAGCTTAACCCGGGACCTTGAGCAGTTCTTC,CASSLTRDLEQFF
TRBD1,TRBV5-1,NA,TRBJ2-5,TGCGCCAGCAGCTCACAGGGGGGAGAGACCCAGTACTTC,CASSSQGGETQYF
TRBD2,TRBV5-1,few,TRBJ2-7,TGCGCCAGCAGCTTGGACCCTAGCGGGAGGAGTGGCGAGCAGTACTTC,CASSLDPSGRSGEQYF
NA,TRBV6-5,NA,TRBJ1-3,TGTGCCAGCAGTTACGGTAAAGGGAGTACTGGAAACACCATATATTTT,CASSYGKGSTGNTIYF
NA,TRBV12-3/TRBV12-4,NA,TRBJ2-1,TGTGCCAGCAGTATTCCAGGGGTGAAGCAGTTCTTC,CASSIPGVKQFF
NA,TRBV5-1,few,TRBJ1-6,TGCGCCAGCAGCCCGGGACATGTTGATTCACCCCTCCACTTT,CASSPGHVDSPLHF
NA,TRBV29-1,many,TRBJ2-5,TGCAGCGTTGCCACCGGGGATGAAGAGACCCAGTACTTC,CSVATGDEETQYF
NA,TRBV12-3/TRBV12-4,few,TRBJ1-4,TGTGCCAGCAGCTGGACTACTAATGAAAAACTGTTTTTT,CASSWTTNEKLFF
NA,TRBV4-2,NA,TRBJ1-1,TGTGCCAGCAGCCAAGAGGGGGCCAACACTGAAGCTTTCTTT,CASSQEGANTEAFF
NA,TRBV6-2/TRBV6-3,NA,TRBJ1-2,TGTGCCAGCAGTGGTAGCGGCAGAAAAAGCGGGATATGGGGCTACACCTTC,CASSGSGRKSGIWGYTF
NA,TRBV6-1,few,TRBJ2-5,TGTGCCAGCTCTTCCAACGGGCTTAAAAGGGAGACCCAGTACTTC,CASSSNGLKRETQYF
NA,TRBV4-1,many,TRBJ2-2,TGCGCCAGCAGCCAAGTCCCAGGGAACACCGGGGAGCTGTTTTTT,CASSQVPGNTGELFF
NA,TRBV28,NA,TRBJ2-3,TGTGCCAGCAGTCCTCCCCCCGGACAGCGCACAGATACGCAGTATTTT,CASSPPPGQRTDTQYF
NA,TRBV12-3/TRBV12-4,many,TRBJ1-1,TGTGCCAGCAGTCGTACTCCGGGTTCAATGAACACTGAAGCTTTCTTT,CASSRTPGSMNTEAFF
TRBD2,TRBV10-3,few,TRBJ2-3,TGTGCCATCAAGACTAGCGGGCACTACACAGATACGCAGTATTTT,CAIKTSGHYTDTQYF
TRBD1,TRBV30,NA,TRBJ1-6,TGTGCCTGGACGGGACAGCGAGATTCACCCCTCCACTTT,CAWTGQRDSPLHF
NA,TRBV20-1,few,TRBJ2-1,TGCAGTGCTAGAGACAGGGTCCTATCCTACAATGAGCAGTTCTTC,CSARDRVLSYNEQFF
NA,TRBV4-2,few,TRBJ2-5,TGTGCCAGCAGCCAGGCCTCGGACTGGACCGAAGAGACCCAGTACTTC,CASSQASDWTEETQYF
TRBD1,TRBV3-1,few,TRBJ1-1,TGTGCCAGCAGCCTTATGACAGGGGTGAGCACTGAAGCTTTCTTT,CASSLMTGVSTEAFF
NA,TRBV2,NA,TRBJ2-1,TGTGCCAGCAGTGAAGCCTCAGGGACCTACAATGAGCAGTTCTTC,CASSEASGTYNEQFF
NA,TRBV20-1,few,TRBJ2-7,TGCAGTGCTATAGGACATCTTTCCTACGAGCAGTACTTC,CSAIGHLSYEQYF
NA,TRBV12-3/TRBV12-4,few,TRBJ2-1,TGTGCCAGCAGTTTAGCTTGGGGGGACGCCCACAATGAGCAGTTCTTC,CASSLAWGDAHNEQFF
TRBD1,TRBV12-3/TRBV12-4,NA,TRBJ1-5,TGTTCCAGCAGTGACAGGGGGCCGCCCCAGCATTTT,CSSSDRGPPQHF
TRBD2,TRBV12-3/TRBV12-4,few,TRBJ2-1,TGTGCCAGCAGCGCGGGGGTTCGGGACCACTCCTACAATGAGCAGTTCTTC,CASSAGVRDHSYNEQFF
NA,TRBV28,few,TRBJ2-7,TGTGCCAGCAGAGAGGGGAGCCACGAGCAGTACTTC,CASREGSHEQYF
NA,TRBV3-1,many,TRBJ2-3,TGTGCCAGCAGCCAGTTCACCGGGACTCCGGCGGATACGCAGTATTTT,CASSQFTGTPADTQYF
TRBD1,TRBV24-1,few,TRBJ2-3,TGTGCCACCAGTGGCAATGACAGGGGAGATACGCAGTATTTT,CATSGNDRGDTQYF
TRBD2,TRBV6-1,few,TRBJ2-3,TGTGCCAGCAGTGAGGACTCACTAGCGGGACACACAGATACGCAGTATTTT,CASSEDSLAGHTDTQYF
TRBD2,TRBV20-1,few,TRBJ2-1,TGCAGTGCGCGGGGGGGTGGCAGGGGATCTATCAATGAGCAGTTCTTC,CSARGGGRGSINEQFF
NA,TRBV18,NA,TRBJ1-2,TGTGCCAGCTCACCCTCAGGGCTCTATGGCTACACCTTC,CASSPSGLYGYTF
TRBD2,TRBV20-1,few,TRBJ2-7,TGCAGTGCTAGCGAACCTAGCGGGACCTACGAGCAGTACTTC,CSASEPSGTYEQYF
NA,TRBV28,few,TRBJ1-2,TGTGCCAGCAGTTTACAGGGGACCCTCTATGGCTACACCTTC,CASSLQGTLYGYTF
NA,TRBV3-1,NA,TRBJ2-2,TGTGCCAGCAGCCCTTTCAGGGGTCGGGCCGGGGAGCTGTTTTTT,CASSPFRGRAGELFF
NA,TRBV30,NA,TRBJ2-2,TGTGCCTGGAGTGTAGACATAGCGAACACCGGGGAGCTGTTTTTT,CAWSVDIANTGELFF
TRBD1,TRBV7-9,NA,TRBJ2-1,TGTGCCAGCAGCGAACACCGACAGGGACCTTACAATGAGCAGTTCTTC,CASSEHRQGPYNEQFF
TRBD2,TRBV4-2,NA,TRBJ2-1,TGTGCCAGCAGCCAAAATTTACTAGCGGGAGAGGGGAAAGGTTCCTACAATGAGCAGTTCTTC,CASSQNLLAGEGKGSYNEQFF
NA,TRBV28,NA,TRBJ2-1,TGTGCCAGCAGTTTGGAAACTAGCTACAATGAGCAGTTCTTC,CASSLETSYNEQFF
NA,TRBV7-2,few,TRBJ2-3,TGTGCCAGCAGAGATGCAGATACGCAGTATTTT,CASRDADTQYF
NA,TRBV7-2,NA,TRBJ2-5,TGTGCCAGCAGCTTAGGGCGCCGCCAAGAGACCCAGTACTTC,CASSLGRRQETQYF
NA,TRBV30,NA,TRBJ1-2,TGTGCCTGGAGGGGAGTGGGAACCTATGGCTACACCTTC,CAWRGVGTYGYTF
NA,TRBV29-1,few,TRBJ2-6,TGCAGCGTTGGGGGCGGCTCTGGGGCCAACGTCCTGACTTTC,CSVGGGSGANVLTF
NA,TRBV15,few,TRBJ2-7,TGTGCCACCAGCAGGTCTCACCGGACCTACGAGCAGTACTTC,CATSRSHRTYEQYF
NA,TRBV11-2,few,TRBJ2-5,TGTGCCAGCAGCTTACATGGCAGTCAAGAGACCCAGTACTTC,CASSLHGSQETQYF
NA,TRBV12-3/TRBV12-4,many,TRBJ2-7,TGTGCCAGCAGTAAGAGGACGGCAACCTACGAGCAGTACTTC,CASSKRTATYEQYF